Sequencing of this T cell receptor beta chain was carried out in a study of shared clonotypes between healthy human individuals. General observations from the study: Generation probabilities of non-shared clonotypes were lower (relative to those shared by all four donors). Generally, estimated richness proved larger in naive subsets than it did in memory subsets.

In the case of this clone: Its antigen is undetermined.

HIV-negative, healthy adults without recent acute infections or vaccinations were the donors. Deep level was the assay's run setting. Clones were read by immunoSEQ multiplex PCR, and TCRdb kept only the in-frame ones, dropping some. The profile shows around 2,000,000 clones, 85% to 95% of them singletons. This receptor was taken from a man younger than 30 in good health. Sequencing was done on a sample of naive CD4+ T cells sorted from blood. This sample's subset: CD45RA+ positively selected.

CDR3 amino acids: CASVRVISLRQGPQSNTEAFF. DNA for the CDR3: TGTGCCTCGGTTCGGGTGATTAGTTTGCGACAGGGTCCTCAATCCAACACTGAAGCTTTCTTT. This sequence joins TRBV30 and TRBJ1-1, with TRBD1 matching over 7 bases. CDR1 GTSNPN and CDR2 SVGIG come from the germline V gene (reference sequence). This CDR3 has 21 residues. Trimming removed 7 bases from V and 2 bases from J; junction bases left unmatched: 31.